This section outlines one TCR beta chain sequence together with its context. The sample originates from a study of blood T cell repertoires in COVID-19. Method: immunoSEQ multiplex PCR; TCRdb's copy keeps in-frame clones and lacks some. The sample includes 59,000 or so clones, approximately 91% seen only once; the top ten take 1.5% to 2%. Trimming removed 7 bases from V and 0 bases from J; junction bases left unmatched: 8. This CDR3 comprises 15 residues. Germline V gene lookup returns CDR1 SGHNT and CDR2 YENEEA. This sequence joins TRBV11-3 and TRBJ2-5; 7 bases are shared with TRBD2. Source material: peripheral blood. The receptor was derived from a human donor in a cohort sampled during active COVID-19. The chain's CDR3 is CASKARLADQETQYF. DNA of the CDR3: TGTGCCAGCAAGGCCCGACTAGCCGACCAAGAGACCCAGTACTTC.